This T cell receptor beta chain originates from a study of CD8 T cells in ankylosing spondylitis. Study-level points and caveats: A TCR beta motif of under 10 highly homologous variants seemed to mark ankylosing spondylitis blood. The disease-linked clones had a CD8+ phenotype and low blood frequencies. According to the report, clones linked to the disease were significantly enriched in matched synovial fluid samples taken from ankylosing spondylitis patients. Previous work reported some of these motif variants in the synovial fluid and blood of reactive arthritis.

This clonotype was counted ten times or more. Its specificity is unknown. 5'-RACE, quantitative and with molecular barcodes, yielded the TCR beta libraries. MiXCR, applied by TCRdb to the 5' RACE reads, yields one record per CDR3 protein. The sample consists of some 220,000 distinct CDR3 sequences, approximately 7.4% of them appearing once. This CDR3 contains 14 residues. The V gene end was trimmed by 0 bases and the J gene end by 6 bases; junction bases not matched to a gene: 2. In germline, CDR1 is SGHRS, CDR2 YFSETQ. The rearrangement links TRBV5-1 to TRBJ1-1; 10 nucleotides align to TRBD1. Sequenced material: blood, either unsorted or a sorted T cell fraction (not recorded which). The TCR comes from a male donor with ankylosing spondylitis. The CDR3 is CASSLGQGAAEAFF. CDR3 sequence (DNA): TGCGCCAGCAGCTTGGGACAGGGGGCGGCTGAAGCTTTCTTT.